The rows below give T cell receptor beta chains drawn from one sample of a study of blood T cell repertoires in COVID-19. Using immunoSEQ multiplex PCR, the repertoire was profiled, and TCRdb retains in-frame clones only, with some absent. The sample lists under 150,000 clones; more than 70% were seen once. Source material: peripheral blood. These TCRs come from a human donor in a cohort sampled during active COVID-19. Both conserved end residues are part of each CDR3. D genes are given only for firm matches. Clone sizes are given selectively: once, few, many, or a class where the clone is expanded.

J gene	clone size	D gene	V gene	CDR3 DNA	CDR3 protein
TRBJ2-1	.	TRBD1	TRBV18	TGTGCCAGCTCGCCGGGACAGAACACCAATGAGCAGTTCTTC	CASSPGQNTNEQFF
TRBJ2-5	.	.	TRBV12-3/TRBV12-4	TGTGCCAGCAGTTTAGTAGCAGAGGAGACCCAGTACTTC	CASSLVAEETQYF
TRBJ2-7	.	TRBD1	TRBV9	TGTGCCAGCAGCCTAAGCTGGACAGGGGTAGAGCAGTACTTC	CASSLSWTGVEQYF
TRBJ2-3	.	.	TRBV7-9	TGTGCCAGCAGCTTAACTCTAGCAGGAGATACGCAGTATTTT	CASSLTLAGDTQYF
TRBJ1-6	.	.	TRBV28	TGTGCCAGCAGTTTCCATTCTGGAGGGAACTCCTATAATTCACCCCTCCACTTT	CASSFHSGGNSYNSPLHF
TRBJ1-6	.	TRBD1	TRBV27	TGTGCCAGCAGTTCCCTCCGACAGGGTTGGAATTCACCCCTCCACTTT	CASSSLRQGWNSPLHF
TRBJ2-1	.	TRBD2	TRBV6-4	TGTGCCAGCAGTTGGACTAGCGGGGGGTCCCACAATGAGCAGTTCTTC	CASSWTSGGSHNEQFF
TRBJ2-7	.	TRBD1	TRBV6-5	TGTGCCAGCAGCTCCCATGCGACAGGGGCTTACGAGCAGTACTTC	CASSSHATGAYEQYF
TRBJ2-1	.	TRBD1	TRBV25-1	TGTGCCAGCACCCCGGGACAGGGGTTAAATGAGCAGTTCTTC	CASTPGQGLNEQFF
TRBJ2-3	.	.	TRBV6-5	TGTGCCAGCAGCCTCCGGGATACGCAGTATTTT	CASSLRDTQYF
TRBJ1-4	.	TRBD1	TRBV6-5	TGTGCCAGCAGAACACGGACAGGTCCTAATGAAAAACTGTTTTTT	CASRTRTGPNEKLFF
TRBJ2-2	medium-sized	.	TRBV5-6	TGTGCCAGCAGCTTGGCTGCCGGGGAGCTGTTTTTT	CASSLAAGELFF
TRBJ2-1	.	TRBD2	TRBV14	TGTGCCAGCAGCCAAGTCCGAGCGGGAGGGGGATCCGCGGCGTGGCAGTTCTTC	CASSQVRAGGGSAAWQFF
TRBJ2-1	.	TRBD2	TRBV4-3	TGCGCCAGCAGCCAAGATCAAGCGGGGGCCGTTGCCTACAATGAGCAGTTCTTC	CASSQDQAGAVAYNEQFF
TRBJ2-2	.	.	TRBV11-3	TGTGCCAGCAGCCGGAACACCGGGGAGCTGTTTTTT	CASSRNTGELFF
TRBJ2-6	.	.	TRBV5-1	TGCGCCAGCAGCTTGGTGACGGGGATTACTGGGGCCAACGTCCTGACTTTC	CASSLVTGITGANVLTF
TRBJ2-1	.	TRBD1	TRBV11-3	TGTGCCAGCAGCTCCCGGGACAGGGGGACCAATGAGCAGTTCTTC	CASSSRDRGTNEQFF
TRBJ2-7	.	.	TRBV7-2	TGTGCCAGCAGCCTTGATCCGGGGGTCGACGAGCAGTACTTC	CASSLDPGVDEQYF
TRBJ2-1	.	.	TRBV6-1	TGTGCCAGCAGTGAAGAACAGCGGAGCCCCTACAATGAGCAGTTCTTC	CASSEEQRSPYNEQFF
TRBJ1-2	few	TRBD1	TRBV28	TGTGCCAGCAGTACCCGGACAGGGAAGGGCTACACCTTC	CASSTRTGKGYTF
TRBJ1-4	.	.	TRBV30	TGTGCCTGGACCAGTAAGGGGGTTGCAACTAATGAAAAACTGTTTTTT	CAWTSKGVATNEKLFF
TRBJ2-1	.	.	TRBV4-3	TGCGCCAGCAGCCGAGCGCGGGGTCCGGGTATTGATGAGCAGTTCTTC	CASSRARGPGIDEQFF
TRBJ1-4	.	TRBD1	TRBV10-1	TGCGCCAGCAGTGCGGGACAGAGTAATGAAAAACTGTTTTTT	CASSAGQSNEKLFF
TRBJ2-3	.	TRBD2	TRBV5-4	TGTGCCAGCAGCCTGGCAGGGGCGGGGGGTAAAGATACGCAGTATTTT	CASSLAGAGGKDTQYF
TRBJ2-3	.	.	TRBV7-9	TGTGCCAGCAGCCCGCGACTAGGGGACCAAGATACGCAGTATTTT	CASSPRLGDQDTQYF
TRBJ2-7	.	.	TRBV5-4	TGTGCCAGCAGCACCGGACAGCCTTCCTACGAGCAGTACTTC	CASSTGQPSYEQYF
TRBJ2-3	.	TRBD2	TRBV4-3	TGCGCCAGCAGCCAATCTAGCGGGGGGGCGAATACGCAGTATTTT	CASSQSSGGANTQYF
TRBJ2-7	.	TRBD1	TRBV18	TGTGCCAGCTCACCCGGACAGGGATACGGCCACGAGCAGTACTTC	CASSPGQGYGHEQYF
TRBJ1-5	.	.	TRBV19	TGTGCAGGGGGATGGGATCAGCCCCAGCATTTT	CAGGWDQPQHF
TRBJ2-7	.	TRBD1	TRBV5-4	TGTGCCAGCAGCTTAAAACAGGGGACCTACGAGCAGTACTTC	CASSLKQGTYEQYF
TRBJ1-1	.	.	TRBV7-9	TGTGCCAGCAGCTCGGGACTTAACACTGAAGCTTTCTTT	CASSSGLNTEAFF
TRBJ1-2	.	.	TRBV7-2	TGTGCCAGCAGCTTAATGTTAATAACAGGGAAGGACTATGGCTACACCTTC	CASSLMLITGKDYGYTF
TRBJ2-7	few	.	TRBV30	TGTGCCTGGAGTGTCATGTACGAGCAGTACTTC	CAWSVMYEQYF
TRBJ1-6	.	.	TRBV4-1	TGCGCCAGCAGCCAAGGAACAGGGATCGGGTCACCCCTCCACTTT	CASSQGTGIGSPLHF
TRBJ1-5	.	TRBD1	TRBV7-2	TGTGCCAGCAGCCACCCAGGGGGTGGAAATCAGCCCCAGCATTTT	CASSHPGGGNQPQHF
TRBJ1-5	.	.	TRBV19	TGTGCCAGTAGTCACGGGACTTTTCGCTATAGCAATCAGCCCCAGCATTTT	CASSHGTFRYSNQPQHF
TRBJ1-4	.	.	TRBV6-2/TRBV6-3	TGTGCCAGCAGCCCGGGGAGAGGTGAAAAACTGTTTTTT	CASSPGRGEKLFF
TRBJ1-2	.	.	TRBV28	TGTGCCAGCAGTCCCAGGGAGGCTAACTATGGCTACACCTTC	CASSPREANYGYTF
TRBJ2-1	once	.	TRBV5-1	TGCGCCAGCAGCTTGCTTAGCGCCCACAATGAGCAGTTCTTC	CASSLLSAHNEQFF
TRBJ2-1	.	TRBD1	TRBV27	TGTGCCAGCAGTTTCGGCTACTTTGGGACAGTATACAATGAGCAGTTCTTC	CASSFGYFGTVYNEQFF
TRBJ2-1	.	TRBD2	TRBV27	TGTGCCAGCACAATTGGGACTAGCGGGAGAAATGAGCAGTTCTTC	CASTIGTSGRNEQFF
TRBJ1-2	.	TRBD1	TRBV5-5	TGTGCCAGCAGCTTGTACAGGGGGGGAGGCTACACCTTC	CASSLYRGGGYTF
TRBJ2-1	.	.	TRBV18	TGTGCCAGCTCACCCCAGATTGGGGCAAATGAGCAGTTCTTC	CASSPQIGANEQFF
TRBJ2-2	.	TRBD2	TRBV5-1	TGCGCCAGCAGCTTGGATTCTAGCGGGATCGGGACCGGGGAGCTGTTTTTT	CASSLDSSGIGTGELFF
TRBJ2-1	once	TRBD2	TRBV7-2	TGTGCCAGCAGCTTAGAGGCTAGCGGGGGGGCTAATGAGCAGTTCTTC	CASSLEASGGANEQFF
TRBJ1-4	.	TRBD1	TRBV30	TGTGCCTGGAGTCGAAGTGGGACAGGGGCCACTCGTTTT	CAWSRSGTGATRF
TRBJ2-7	.	.	TRBV7-6	TGTGCCAGCAGCTTATCTCGGGGGAGTAGCTCCTACGAGCAGTACTTC	CASSLSRGSSSYEQYF
TRBJ2-3	.	TRBD2	TRBV30	TGTGCCTGGAGTGGCCGGACTAGCGGGGGGGCAGATACGCAGTATTTT	CAWSGRTSGGADTQYF